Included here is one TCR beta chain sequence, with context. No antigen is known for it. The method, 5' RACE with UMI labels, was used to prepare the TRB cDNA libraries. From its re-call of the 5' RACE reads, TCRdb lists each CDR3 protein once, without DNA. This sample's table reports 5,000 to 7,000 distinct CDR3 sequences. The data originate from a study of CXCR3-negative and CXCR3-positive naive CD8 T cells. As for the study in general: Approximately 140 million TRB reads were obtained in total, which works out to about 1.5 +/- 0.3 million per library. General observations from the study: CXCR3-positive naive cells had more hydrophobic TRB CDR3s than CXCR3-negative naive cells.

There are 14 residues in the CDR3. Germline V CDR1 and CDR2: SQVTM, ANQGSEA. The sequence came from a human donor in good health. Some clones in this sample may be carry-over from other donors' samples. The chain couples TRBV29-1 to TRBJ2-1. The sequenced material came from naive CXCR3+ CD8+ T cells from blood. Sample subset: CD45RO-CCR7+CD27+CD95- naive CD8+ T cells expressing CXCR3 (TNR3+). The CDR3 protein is CSVDQVSSYNEQFF.